This paragraph reports one T cell receptor (beta chain). Its specificity is unknown. This specimen comes from a study of Ad26.COV2.S vaccination and SARS-CoV-2 variants. Germline CDR1 reads MNHEY; CDR2 reads SVGAGI. V dropped 5 bases and J dropped 2; count of bases not matched to a gene: 4. This CDR3 has 15 residues. Produced via immunoSEQ multiplex PCR; TCRdb's table is partial and in-frame only. This table has 180,000 or so clones, roughly 85% appearing once. Study-wide findings and caveats: Researchers reported similar non-spike TCR breadth in vaccine and placebo recipients. It is possible that the TCR breadth and depth analyses underestimated the total T cell responses. Reportedly, spike-specific CD8+ and CD4+ T cell responses achieved substantial breadth once vaccination had taken place.

V gene TRBV6-5 combines with J gene TRBJ2-5; 11 nucleotides line up with TRBD1. Sequencing was performed on peripheral blood, taken after recovery from COVID-19. This receptor was taken from a human donor who had recovered from COVID-19. In DNA, the CDR3 is TGTGCCAGCAGTCAGGACAGGGGGCCACAAGAGACCCAGTACTTC. Translating gives CASSQDRGPQETQYF.